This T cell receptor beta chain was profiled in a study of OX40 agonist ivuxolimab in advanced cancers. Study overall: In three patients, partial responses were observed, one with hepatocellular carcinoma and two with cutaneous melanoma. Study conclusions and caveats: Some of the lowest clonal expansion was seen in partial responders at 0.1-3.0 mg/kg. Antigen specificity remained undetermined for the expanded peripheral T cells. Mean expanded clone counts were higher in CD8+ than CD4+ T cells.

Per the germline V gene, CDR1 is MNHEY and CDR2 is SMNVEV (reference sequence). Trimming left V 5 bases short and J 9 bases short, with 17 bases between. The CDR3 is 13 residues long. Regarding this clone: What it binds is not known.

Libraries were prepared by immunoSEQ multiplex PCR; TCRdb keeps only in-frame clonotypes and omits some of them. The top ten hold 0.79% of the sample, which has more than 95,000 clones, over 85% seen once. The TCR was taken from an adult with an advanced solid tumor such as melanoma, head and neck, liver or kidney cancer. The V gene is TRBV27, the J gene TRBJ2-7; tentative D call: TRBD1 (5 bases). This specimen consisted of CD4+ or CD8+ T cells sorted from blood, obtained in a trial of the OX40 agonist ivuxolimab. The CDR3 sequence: CASSQRQWGWQYF. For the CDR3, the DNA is TGTGCCAGCAGTCAACGACAGTGGGGATGGCAGTACTTC.